This T cell receptor (beta chain) was sequenced during a study of blood T cells in healthy people across ages. The authors ran a second PCR of about 6 to 11 cycles using a sample-barcoded 5' primer and a J-beta primer mix. TCRdb ran MiXCR on the 5' RACE reads and lists one entry per CDR3 protein. The sample lists hundreds of thousands of distinct CDR3 sequences, about 29% seen once, with approximately 3.6% in the top ten. The CDR3 consists of 18 residues. Trimming took 5 bases from V and 1 from J; bases not matched to a gene: 9. In terms of origin and age, donors were healthy Caucasian individuals from Russia aged roughly 6 to 95. Total RNA amounts of at least 5.5 micrograms were extracted per sample. This sample was shared with a second study, whose subject was T cells of mothers and their children. That study adds: There were over 9 million TCR beta CDR3 reads from each mother and several million from each child.

The chain is built from TRBV12-3 or TRBV12-4 and TRBJ2-3; 13 bases match TRBD2. The sequence was obtained from a boy between 2 and 10 years old in good health. Sequencing was done on a sample of blood. CDR3 amino acids: CASSILAGGFIGTDTQYF. In nucleotides, the CDR3 is TGTGCCAGCAGTATACTAGCGGGAGGGTTTATAGGCACAGATACGCAGTATTTT.